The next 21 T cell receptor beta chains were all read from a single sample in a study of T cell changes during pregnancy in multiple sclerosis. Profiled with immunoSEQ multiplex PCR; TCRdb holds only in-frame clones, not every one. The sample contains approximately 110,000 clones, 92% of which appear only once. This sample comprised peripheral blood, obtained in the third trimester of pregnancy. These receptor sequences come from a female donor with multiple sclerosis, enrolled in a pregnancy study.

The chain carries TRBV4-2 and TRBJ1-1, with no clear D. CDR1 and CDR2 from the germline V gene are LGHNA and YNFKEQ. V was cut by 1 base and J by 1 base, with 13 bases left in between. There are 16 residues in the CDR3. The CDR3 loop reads CASSQGSGTWNTEAFF. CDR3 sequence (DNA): TGTGCCAGCAGCCAAGGGTCCGGTACGTGGAACACTGAAGCTTTCTTT.

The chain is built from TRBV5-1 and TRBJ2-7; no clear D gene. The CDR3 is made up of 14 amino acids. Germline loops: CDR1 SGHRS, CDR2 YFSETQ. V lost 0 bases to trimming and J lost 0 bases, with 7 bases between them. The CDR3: CASSLDGYSYEQYF. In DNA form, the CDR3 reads TGCGCCAGCAGCTTGGACGGGTACTCCTACGAGCAGTACTTC.

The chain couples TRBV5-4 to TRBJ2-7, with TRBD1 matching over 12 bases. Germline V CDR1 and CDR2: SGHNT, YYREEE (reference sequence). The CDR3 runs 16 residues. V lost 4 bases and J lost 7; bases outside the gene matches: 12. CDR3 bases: TGTGCCAGCAGCCCCCTCCGGGGACAGGGGGCACGAGAGCAGTACTTC. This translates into CASSPLRGQGAREQYF.

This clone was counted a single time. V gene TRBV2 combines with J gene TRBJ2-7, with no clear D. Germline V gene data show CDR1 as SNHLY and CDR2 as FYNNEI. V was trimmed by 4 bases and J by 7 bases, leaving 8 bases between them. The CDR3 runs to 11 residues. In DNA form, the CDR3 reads TGTGCCAGCAGTGGGGCTCTTGAGCAGTACTTC. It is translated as CASSGALEQYF.

The CDR3 here is CASSPLGQGVEQYF. CDR3 DNA sequence: TGTGCCAGCTCACCCCTAGGACAGGGGGTCGAGCAGTACTTC. This rearrangement joins TRBV18 to TRBJ2-7; 10 bases line up with TRBD1. The CDR3 has 14 residues. The V and J ends lost 3 bases and 6 bases, in that order; junction bases with no gene match: 5. The germline V gene has CDR1 KGHSH and CDR2 LQKENI.

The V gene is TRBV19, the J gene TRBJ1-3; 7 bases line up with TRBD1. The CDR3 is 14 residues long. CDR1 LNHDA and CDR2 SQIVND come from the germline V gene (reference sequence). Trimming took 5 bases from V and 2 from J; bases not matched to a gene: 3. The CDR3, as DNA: TGTGCCAGTAGTTTTACAGGGGCTGGAAACACCATATATTTT. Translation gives CASSFTGAGNTIYF.

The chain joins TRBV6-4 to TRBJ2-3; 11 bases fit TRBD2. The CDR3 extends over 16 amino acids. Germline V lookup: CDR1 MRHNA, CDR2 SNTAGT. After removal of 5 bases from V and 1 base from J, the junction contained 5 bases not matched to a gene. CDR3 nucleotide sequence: TGTGCCAGCAGTCCTCTAGCGGGAGGTGGCACAGATACGCAGTATTTT. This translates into CASSPLAGGGTDTQYF.

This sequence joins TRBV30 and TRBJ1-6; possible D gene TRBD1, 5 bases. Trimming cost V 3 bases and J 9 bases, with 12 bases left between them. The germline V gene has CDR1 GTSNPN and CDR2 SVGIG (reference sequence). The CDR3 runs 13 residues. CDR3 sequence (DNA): TGTGCCTGGAGGGTCAGGGTGGGTTCACCCCTCCACTTT. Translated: CAWRVRVGSPLHF.

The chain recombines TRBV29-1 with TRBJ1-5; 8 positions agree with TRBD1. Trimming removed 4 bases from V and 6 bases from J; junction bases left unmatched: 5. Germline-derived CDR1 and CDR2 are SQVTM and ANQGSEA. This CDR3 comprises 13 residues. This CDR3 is CSVGQGSGQPQHF. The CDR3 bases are TGCAGCGTTGGACAGGGGTCCGGTCAGCCCCAGCATTTT.

CDR3 region: CATPERGGAGTNEKLFF. CDR3 DNA: TGTGCCACCCCAGAAAGGGGTGGGGCAGGGACTAATGAAAAACTGTTTTTT. V is TRBV7-9 and J is TRBJ1-4; D might be TRBD1 (5 bases). Germline V gene sequence: CDR1 SEHNR, CDR2 FQNEAQ (reference sequence). The V gene lost 10 bases and the J gene lost 2 bases, with 23 bases spanning the gap. The CDR3 is made up of 17 amino acids.

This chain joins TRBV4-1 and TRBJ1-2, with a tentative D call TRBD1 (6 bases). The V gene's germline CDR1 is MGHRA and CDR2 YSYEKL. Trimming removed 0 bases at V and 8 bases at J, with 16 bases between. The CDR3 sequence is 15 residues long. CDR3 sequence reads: CASSQDSDRTRGYTF. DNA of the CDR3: TGCGCCAGCAGCCAAGATTCCGACAGGACCAGGGGCTACACCTTC.

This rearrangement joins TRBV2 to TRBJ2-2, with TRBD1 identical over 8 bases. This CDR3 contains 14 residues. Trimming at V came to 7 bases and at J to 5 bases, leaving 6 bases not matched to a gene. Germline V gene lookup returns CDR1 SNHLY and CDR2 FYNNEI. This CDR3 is CASTQGAGTGELFF. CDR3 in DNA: TGTGCCAGCACTCAGGGGGCAGGAACCGGGGAGCTGTTTTTT.

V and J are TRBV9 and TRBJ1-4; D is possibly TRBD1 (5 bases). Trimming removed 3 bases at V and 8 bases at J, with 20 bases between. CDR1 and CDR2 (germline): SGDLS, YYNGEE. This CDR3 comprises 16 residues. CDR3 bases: TGTGCCAGCAGCGCCCCAGGCAGGGAAGGATTCGAAAAACTGTTTTTT. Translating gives CASSAPGREGFEKLFF.

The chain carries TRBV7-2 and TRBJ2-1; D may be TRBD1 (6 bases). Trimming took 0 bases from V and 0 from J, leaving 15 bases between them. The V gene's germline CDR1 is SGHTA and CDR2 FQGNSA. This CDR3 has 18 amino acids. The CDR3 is CASSLALIGQSSYNEQFF. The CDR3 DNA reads TGTGCCAGCAGCTTAGCGTTGATAGGACAGAGCTCCTACAATGAGCAGTTCTTC.

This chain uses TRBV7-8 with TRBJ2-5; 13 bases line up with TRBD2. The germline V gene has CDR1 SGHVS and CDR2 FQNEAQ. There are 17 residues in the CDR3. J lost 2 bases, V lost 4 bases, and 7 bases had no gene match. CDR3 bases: TGTGCCAGCAGCTCTGGACTAGCGGGGGTACGACAAGAGACCCAGTACTTC. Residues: CASSSGLAGVRQETQYF.

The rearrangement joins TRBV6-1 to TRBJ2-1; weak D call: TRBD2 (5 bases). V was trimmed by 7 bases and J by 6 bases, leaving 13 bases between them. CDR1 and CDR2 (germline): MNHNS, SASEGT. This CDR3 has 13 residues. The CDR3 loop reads CASTPGYSNEQFF. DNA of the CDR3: TGTGCCAGCACCCCGGGGTATAGCAATGAGCAGTTCTTC.

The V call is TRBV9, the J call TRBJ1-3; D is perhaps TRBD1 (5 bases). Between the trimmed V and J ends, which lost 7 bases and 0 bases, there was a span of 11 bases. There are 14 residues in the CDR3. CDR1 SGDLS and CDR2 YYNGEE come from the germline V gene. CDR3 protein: CASGAGRSGNTIYF. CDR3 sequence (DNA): TGTGCCAGCGGGGCCGGCCGCTCTGGAAACACCATATATTTT.

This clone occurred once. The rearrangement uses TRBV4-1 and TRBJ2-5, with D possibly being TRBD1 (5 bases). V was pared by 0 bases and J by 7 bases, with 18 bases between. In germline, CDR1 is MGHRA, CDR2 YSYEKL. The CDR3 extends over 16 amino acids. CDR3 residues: CASSQDLYGALGTQYF. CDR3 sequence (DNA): TGCGCCAGCAGCCAAGATTTATATGGGGCGCTCGGGACCCAGTACTTC.

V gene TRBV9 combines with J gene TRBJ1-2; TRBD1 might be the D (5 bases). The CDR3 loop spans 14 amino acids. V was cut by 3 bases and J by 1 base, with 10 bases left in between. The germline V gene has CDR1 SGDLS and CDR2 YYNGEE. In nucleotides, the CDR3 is TGTGCCAGCAGCGCCGGACACGGTAACTATGGCTACACCTTC. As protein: CASSAGHGNYGYTF.

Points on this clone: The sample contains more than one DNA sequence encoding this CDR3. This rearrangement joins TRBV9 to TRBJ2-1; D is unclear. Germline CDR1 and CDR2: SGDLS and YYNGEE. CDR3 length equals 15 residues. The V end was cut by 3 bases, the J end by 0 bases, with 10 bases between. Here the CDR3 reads CASSATESSYNEQFF. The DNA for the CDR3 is TGTGCCAGCAGCGCTACAGAGAGCTCCTACAATGAGCAGTTCTTC.

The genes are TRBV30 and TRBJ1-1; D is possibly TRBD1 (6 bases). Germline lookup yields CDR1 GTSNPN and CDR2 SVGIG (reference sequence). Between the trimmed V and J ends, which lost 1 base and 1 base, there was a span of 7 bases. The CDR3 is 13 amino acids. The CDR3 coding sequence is TGTGCCTGGAGTGGCAGGGGGAACACTGAAGCTTTCTTT. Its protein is CAWSGRGNTEAFF.